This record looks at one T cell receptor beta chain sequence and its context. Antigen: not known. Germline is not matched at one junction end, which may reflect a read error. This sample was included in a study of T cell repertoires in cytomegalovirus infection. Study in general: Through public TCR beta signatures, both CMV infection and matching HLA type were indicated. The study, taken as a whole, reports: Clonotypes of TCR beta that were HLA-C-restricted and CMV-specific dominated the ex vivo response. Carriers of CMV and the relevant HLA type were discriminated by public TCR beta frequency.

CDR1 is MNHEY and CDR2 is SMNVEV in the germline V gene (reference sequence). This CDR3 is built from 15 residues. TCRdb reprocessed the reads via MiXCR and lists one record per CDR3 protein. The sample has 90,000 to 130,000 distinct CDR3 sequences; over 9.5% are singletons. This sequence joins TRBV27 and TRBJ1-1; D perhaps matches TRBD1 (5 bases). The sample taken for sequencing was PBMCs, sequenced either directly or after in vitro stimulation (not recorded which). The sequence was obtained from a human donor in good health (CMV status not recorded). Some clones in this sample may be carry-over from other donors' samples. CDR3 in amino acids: CASSLSQRTQGVAFF. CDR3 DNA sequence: TGTGCCAGCAGTCTATCGCAGAGGACCCAGGGAGTGGCTTTCTTT.